A single T cell receptor beta chain is shown here with its context. Germline V gene lookup returns CDR1 MRHNA and CDR2 SNTAGT. Trimming left V 7 bases short and J 4 bases short, with 10 bases between. CDR3 length equals 13 residues. Clones were sequenced by immunoSEQ multiplex PCR, and TCRdb holds only the in-frame ones, with some missing. The data contain more than 150,000 clones, over 85% of them singletons. The data were taken from a study of control samples from healthy donors and cancer patients. Sample: blood. This chain uses TRBV6-4 with TRBJ1-4; tentatively, D is TRBD1 (6 bases). This TCR was sampled from a middle-aged man in good health. The CDR3 sequence is CASKGVINEKLFF. In DNA form, the CDR3 reads TGTGCCAGCAAGGGGGTAATTAATGAAAAACTGTTTTTT.